Shown below are 15 T cell receptor beta chains from a single sample sequenced in a study of response to subunit inactivated influenza vaccine. TCRdb passed the RT-PCR reads through MiXCR, listing each CDR3 protein once. The table lists around 540,000 distinct CDR3 sequences, approximately 12% of them singletons. The starting material was PBMCs from blood, obtained on the day of vaccination. These receptors were obtained from a man aged 50 to 59 who received an inactivated influenza vaccine.

This clonotype was seen a handful of times. The chain joins TRBV10-3 to TRBJ2-3; tentative D call: TRBD2 (5 bases). Germline assignment: CDR1 ENHRY and CDR2 SYGVKD. The CDR3 runs 14 residues. Trimming stripped 6 bases from V and 1 base from J, with 11 bases between. The chain's CDR3 is CAIRPWTGTDTQYF. CDR3 DNA: TGTGCCATCAGGCCCTGGACTGGCACAGATACGCAGTATTTT.

The chain recombines TRBV4-3 with TRBJ2-5; 8 bases fit TRBD2. This CDR3 has 15 amino acids. Germline CDR1 LGHNA, CDR2 YSLEER. The V segment lost 2 bases and the J segment 2 bases; nucleotides outside the gene matches: 4. The CDR3 loop is CASSQTGGWQETQYF. In DNA form, the CDR3 reads TGCGCCAGCAGCCAAACGGGAGGGTGGCAAGAGACCCAGTACTTC.

CDR3 sequence (DNA): TGTGCCAGCAGCTCGCTGGGGCTTTACCAAGAGACCCAGTACTTC. Protein sequence: CASSSLGLYQETQYF. This rearrangement joins TRBV7-2 to TRBJ2-5; the D gene is possibly TRBD1 (5 bases). From germline, CDR1 is SGHTA and CDR2 FQGNSA. The germline V and J ends were trimmed by 4 bases and 0 bases, with 12 bases remaining between them. The CDR3 loop spans 15 amino acids.

This clonotype has more than one count but fewer than ten. The chain couples TRBV4-1 to TRBJ1-5; the match to TRBD1 covers 11 bases. The trim removed 1 base at V and 6 bases at J, leaving 5 bases unmatched. The CDR3 is 16 residues long. Germline-derived CDR1 and CDR2 are MGHRA and YSYEKL. DNA for the CDR3: TGCGCCAGCAGCCAAGGAGGACAGGGGGCCGGTCAGCCCCAGCATTTT. Translation: CASSQGGQGAGQPQHF.

This clonotype came up a few times. This chain uses TRBV7-2 with TRBJ1-4; no reliable D call. CDR3 size: 13 residues. CDR1 is SGHTA and CDR2 is FQGNSA in the germline V gene. Trimming took 5 bases from V and 5 from J, leaving 9 bases between them. CDR3 DNA: TGTGCCAGCAGCCCCCGCACGAATGAAAAACTGTTTTTT. Its translation is CASSPRTNEKLFF.

CDR3 nucleotide sequence: TGTGCCATCAGTGAGTCTGAAACAAACACCGGGGAGCTGTTTTTT. This translates into CAISESETNTGELFF. The chain recombines TRBV10-3 with TRBJ2-2, with D unresolved. This CDR3 is built from 15 residues. CDR1 is ENHRY and CDR2 is SYGVKD in the germline V gene. V was trimmed by 0 bases and J by 2 bases, leaving 7 bases between them.

The chain is built from TRBV7-2 and TRBJ2-1; D is unresolved. CDR1 is SGHTA, CDR2 FQGNSA, per germline. Trimming removed 1 base at V and 6 bases at J, with 7 bases between. The CDR3 sequence is 13 residues long. For the CDR3, the DNA is TGTGCCAGCAGCTTAGTAACCGCCAATGAGCAGTTCTTC. It translates to CASSLVTANEQFF.

There are a few counts of this clonotype. The chain uses TRBV12-3 or TRBV12-4 and TRBJ1-6; D uncertain. CDR3 length equals 15 residues. Trimming removed 5 bases at V and 7 bases at J, with 15 bases between. The CDR3 protein is CASSPGPMQNSPLHF. CDR3 sequence (DNA): TGTGCCAGCAGTCCCGGGCCGATGCAGAATTCACCCCTCCACTTT.

In its sample, this clonotype was seen a few times. The chain has TRBV5-1 and TRBJ2-1; 7 nucleotides match TRBD1. From germline, CDR1 is SGHRS and CDR2 YFSETQ. This CDR3 has 12 amino acids. After removal of 8 bases from V and 6 bases from J, the junction contained 5 bases not matched to a gene. The CDR3 region has the DNA TGCGCCAGTACTAAGGGGGCCAATGAGCAGTTCTTC. It codes for CASTKGANEQFF. The full variable domain, completed using reference TRBV5-1 and TRBJ2-1, is KAGVTQTPRYLIKTRGQQVTLSCSPISGHRSVSWYQQTPGQGLQFLFEYFSETQRNKGNFPGRFSGRQFSNSRSEMNVSTLELGDSALYLCASTKGANEQFFGPGTRLTVL.

The chain couples TRBV3-1 to TRBJ2-2; TRBD1 agrees at 9 bases. The CDR3 is made up of 16 amino acids. The germline CDR1 and CDR2 sequences are LGHDT and YNNKEL (reference sequence). V was clipped by 4 bases and J by 6 bases; unmatched bases: 9. CDR3 coding DNA: TGTGCCAGCAGCCGTACCGGGACAGGGTGGCCCGGGGAGCTGTTTTTT. Amino acids: CASSRTGTGWPGELFF.

In this sample, this clonotype turned up a few times. The V and J genes are TRBV6-1 and TRBJ1-6, with D hard to call. Germline-derived CDR1 and CDR2 are MNHNS and SASEGT. This CDR3 contains 15 residues. V was trimmed by 6 bases and J by 5 bases, leaving 14 bases between them. The CDR3 reads CASRPTLIDNSPLHF. The CDR3, as DNA: TGTGCCAGCAGACCGACCCTTATAGATAATTCACCCCTCCACTTT.

This clonotype showed up many times. The chain uses TRBV12-3 or TRBV12-4 and TRBJ2-1; 11 positions agree with TRBD2. The CDR3 loop spans 18 amino acids. The J segment lost 3 bases and the V segment lost 4 bases, leaving 11 bases of the junction unmatched. Here the CDR3 DNA reads TGTGCCAGCAGTTCCCCCTTAAAAACTAGCGGGAGCTACAATGAGCAGTTCTTC. Translated, it gives CASSSPLKTSGSYNEQFF.

This clonotype came up a few times. Its ends do not fully match the called genes, so a read error is possible. The chain is built from TRBV20-1 and TRBJ2-4; 7 positions match TRBD1. This CDR3 has 13 amino acids. The germline V gene has CDR1 DFQATT and CDR2 SNEGSKA (reference sequence). The CDR3 loop reads CSPRGLDKNIQYF. In nucleotides, the CDR3 is TGCAGTCCTAGGGGGCTGGACAAAAACATTCAGTACTTC.

V gene TRBV7-2 combines with J gene TRBJ2-2, with D tentatively TRBD1 (5 bases). The germline V and J ends were trimmed by 5 bases and 6 bases, with 16 bases remaining between them. Germline V CDR1 and CDR2: SGHTA, FQGNSA. This CDR3 spans 15 amino acids. The DNA of the CDR3 is TGTGCCAGCAGCCGTGGGGCGAGTCCGCCCGGGGAGCTGTTTTTT. This gives the protein CASSRGASPPGELFF.

CDR3 residues: CASSATATEAFF. As DNA, the CDR3 is TGTGCCAGCAGTGCTACGGCCACTGAAGCTTTCTTT. The gene calls are TRBV2 and TRBJ1-1; D remains unclear. V lost 4 bases and J lost 4, with 7 bases in between. Germline V gene sequence: CDR1 SNHLY, CDR2 FYNNEI. This CDR3 contains 12 residues. Variable domain in full (rest from reference TRBV2 and TRBJ1-1): EPEVTQTPSHQVTQMGQEVILRCVPISNHLYFYWYRQILGQKVEFLVSFYNNEISEKSEIFDDQFSVERPDGSNFTLKIRSTKLEDSAMYFCASSATATEAFFGQGTRLTVV.